One sample yielded the 3 T cell receptor beta chains listed below, sequenced in a study of blood T cell repertoires in COVID-19. Here immunoSEQ multiplex PCR was the method, and the copy in TCRdb shows in-frame clones only, minus some. The sample has approximately 60,000 clones, 70% to 80% seen once. The specimen sequenced was peripheral blood. The receptors shown here come from a woman of 80 years or more with acute or convalescent COVID-19.

This CDR3 reads CASSLDRTGELFF. CDR3 DNA sequence: TGCGCCAGCAGCTTGGATCGGACCGGGGAGCTGTTTTTT. This sequence joins TRBV5-1 and TRBJ2-2; D call uncertain. Trimming removed 0 bases at V and 5 bases at J, with 5 bases between. The germline V gene has CDR1 SGHRS and CDR2 YFSETQ. This CDR3 is built from 13 residues. The whole variable domain, filled in from reference TRBV5-1 and TRBJ2-2, reads KAGVTQTPRYLIKTRGQQVTLSCSPISGHRSVSWYQQTPGQGLQFLFEYFSETQRNKGNFPGRFSGRQFSNSRSEMNVSTLELGDSALYLCASSLDRTGELFFGEGSRLTVL.

The rearrangement uses TRBV3-1 (or the pseudogene TRBV3-2) and TRBJ2-7, with 11 bases matching TRBD2. V shed 0 bases and J 2 bases; nucleotides not matched to a gene: 3. CDR1 is LGHDT, CDR2 YNNKEL, per germline (reference sequence). The CDR3 has 16 residues. The CDR3 bases are TGTGCCAGCAGCCAAGAGCCTAGCGGGGGGACCTACGAGCAGTACTTC. This sequence encodes CASSQEPSGGTYEQYF.

The rearrangement uses TRBV20-1 and TRBJ2-1, with D perhaps TRBD2 (5 bases). CDR3 length equals 10 residues. V lost 3 bases, J lost 10 bases, and 7 bases lay in between. Looked up from germline, CDR1 is DFQATT and CDR2 is SNEGSKA (reference sequence). CDR3 nucleotides: TGCAGTGCTAGTTTAGCGGAGCAGTTCTTC. It yields the protein CSASLAEQFF.